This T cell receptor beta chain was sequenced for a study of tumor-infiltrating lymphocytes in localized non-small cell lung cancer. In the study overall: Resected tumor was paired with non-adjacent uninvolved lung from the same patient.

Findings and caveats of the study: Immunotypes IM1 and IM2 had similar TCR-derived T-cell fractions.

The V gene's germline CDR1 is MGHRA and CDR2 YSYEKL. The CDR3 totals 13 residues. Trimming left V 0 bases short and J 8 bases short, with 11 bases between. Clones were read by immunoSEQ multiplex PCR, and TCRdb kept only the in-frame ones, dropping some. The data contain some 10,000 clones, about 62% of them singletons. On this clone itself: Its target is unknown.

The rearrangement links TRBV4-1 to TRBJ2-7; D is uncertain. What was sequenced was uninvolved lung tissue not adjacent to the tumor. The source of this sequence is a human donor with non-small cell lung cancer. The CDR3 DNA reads TGCGCCAGCAGCCAAGATCCTCCGGCTCAGCAGTACTTC. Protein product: CASSQDPPAQQYF.